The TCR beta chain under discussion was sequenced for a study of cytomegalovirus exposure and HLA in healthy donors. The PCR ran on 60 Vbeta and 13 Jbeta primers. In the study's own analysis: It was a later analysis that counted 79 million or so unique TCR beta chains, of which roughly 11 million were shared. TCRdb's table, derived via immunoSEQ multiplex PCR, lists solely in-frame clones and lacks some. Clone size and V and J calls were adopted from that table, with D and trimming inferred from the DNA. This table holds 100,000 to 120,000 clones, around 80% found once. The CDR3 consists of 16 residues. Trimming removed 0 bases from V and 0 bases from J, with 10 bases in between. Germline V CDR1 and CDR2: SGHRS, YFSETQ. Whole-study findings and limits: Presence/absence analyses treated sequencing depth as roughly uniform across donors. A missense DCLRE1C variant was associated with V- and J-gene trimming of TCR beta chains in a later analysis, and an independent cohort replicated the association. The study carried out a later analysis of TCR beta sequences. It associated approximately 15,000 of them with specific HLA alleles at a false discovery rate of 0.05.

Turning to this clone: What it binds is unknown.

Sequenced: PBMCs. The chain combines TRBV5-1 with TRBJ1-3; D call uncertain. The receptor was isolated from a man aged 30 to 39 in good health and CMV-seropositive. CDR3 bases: TGCGCCAGCAGCTTGGAAGGCGGATTCTCTGGAAACACCATATATTTT. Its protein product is CASSLEGGFSGNTIYF. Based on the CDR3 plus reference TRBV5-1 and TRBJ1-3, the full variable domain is KAGVTQTPRYLIKTRGQQVTLSCSPISGHRSVSWYQQTPGQGLQFLFEYFSETQRNKGNFPGRFSGRQFSNSRSEMNVSTLELGDSALYLCASSLEGGFSGNTIYFGEGSWLTVV.